Below are 23 T cell receptor beta chains sequenced from a single sample in a study of T cells after yellow fever vaccination. TCRdb re-called the 5' RACE reads with MiXCR, one entry per CDR3 protein. The repertoire holds about 510,000 distinct CDR3 sequences, 20% to 25% seen once, with about 17% in the top ten. The sequenced sample was PBMCs, obtained roughly 20 days after the first yellow fever vaccination. Every receptor here comes from a man between 18 and 35 years old who received the YFV17D yellow fever vaccine.

This clonotype has just a few counts. This sequence joins TRBV5-1 and TRBJ2-5; the D call may be TRBD1 or TRBD2 (5 bases each). CDR1 and CDR2 from the germline V gene are SGHRS and YFSETQ. Deletions cut 8 bases from V and 7 bases from J, with 21 bases between. The CDR3 totals 14 residues. The CDR3 is CASTGAATGGTQYF. As DNA, the CDR3 is TGCGCCAGTACCGGGGCGGCGACTGGGGGGACCCAGTACTTC. Combining the CDR3 with reference TRBV5-1 and TRBJ2-5 gives the whole variable domain KAGVTQTPRYLIKTRGQQVTLSCSPISGHRSVSWYQQTPGQGLQFLFEYFSETQRNKGNFPGRFSGRQFSNSRSEMNVSTLELGDSALYLCASTGAATGGTQYFGPGTRLLVL.

There are a few counts of this clonotype. The J gene is TRBJ2-3, the V gene TRBV12-3 or TRBV12-4, with D hard to call. V lost 3 bases to trimming and J lost 0 bases, with 19 bases between them. The CDR3 is 18 amino acids. In DNA form, the CDR3 reads TGTGCCAGCAGTTTCGAGGTATACTTCGCCCCTAGCACAGATACGCAGTATTTT. It specifies CASSFEVYFAPSTDTQYF.

V and J are TRBV7-2 and TRBJ1-1, with D possibly being TRBD1 (5 bases). V was clipped by 2 bases and J by 5 bases, with 12 bases between them. The CDR3 runs to 14 residues. Germline V gene sequence: CDR1 SGHTA, CDR2 FQGNSA. CDR3 amino acids: CASSLSRRTTEAFF. In DNA form, the CDR3 reads TGTGCCAGCAGCTTATCCAGGAGGACAACTGAAGCTTTCTTT.

This chain connects TRBV2 to TRBJ2-5; no firm D call. The germline gives CDR1 SNHLY, CDR2 FYNNEI. Trimming took off 7 bases at V and 4 bases at J, with 13 bases between the two ends. The CDR3 totals 13 residues. The CDR3 coding sequence is TGTGCCAGCATTAGGGCCCTGGGAGAGACCCAGTACTTC. Residues: CASIRALGETQYF.

This clonotype was seen a handful of times. V is TRBV5-6 and J is TRBJ2-5; D ambiguous. V lost 1 base to trimming and J lost 2 bases, with 9 bases between them. The CDR3 has 14 residues. The germline V gene has CDR1 SGHDT and CDR2 YYEEEE. The CDR3 here is CASSLSTQQETQYF. DNA for the CDR3: TGTGCCAGCAGCTTGTCTACACAGCAAGAGACCCAGTACTTC.

The chain combines TRBV5-1 with TRBJ2-1; D possibly uses TRBD1 or TRBD2 (5 bases each). Germline V lookup: CDR1 SGHRS, CDR2 YFSETQ. V lost 0 bases and J lost 10, with 17 bases in between. The CDR3 covers 15 residues. The CDR3 DNA reads as TGCGCCAGCAGCTTGGTTACCGGGACCTATGTGGAGCAGTTCTTC. Amino acid sequence: CASSLVTGTYVEQFF.

This clonotype has more than one count but fewer than ten. The genes are TRBV29-1 and TRBJ2-1; D is tentatively TRBD1 or TRBD2 (5 bases each). Trimming pared 2 bases from V and 3 bases from J, leaving 11 bases between. The CDR3 spans 14 residues. Germline assignment: CDR1 SQVTM and CDR2 ANQGSEA. Here the CDR3 reads CSVELGTGYNEQFF. The CDR3 coding sequence is TGCAGCGTTGAACTCGGGACGGGCTACAATGAGCAGTTCTTC.

V usage is TRBV4-1 and J usage is TRBJ1-6; 8 nucleotides align to TRBD1. Per germline, CDR1 MGHRA and CDR2 YSYEKL. CDR3 size: 17 residues. The J segment lost 8 bases and the V segment lost 2 bases, leaving 11 bases of the junction unmatched. In DNA form, the CDR3 reads TGCGCCAGCAGCCAAATTGGGCCCGGACAGGGTTATTCACCCCTCCACTTT. Its translation: CASSQIGPGQGYSPLHF.

This rearrangement joins TRBV7-9 to TRBJ2-7; D may match TRBD1 or TRBD2 (5 bases each). This CDR3 is built from 15 residues. CDR1 and CDR2 from the germline V gene are SEHNR and FQNEAQ (reference sequence). V was cut by 7 bases and J by 3 bases, with 19 bases left in between. CDR3: CASINSGGGGYEQYV. The DNA for the CDR3 is TGTGCCAGCATCAACTCAGGCGGTGGGGGCTACGAGCAGTACGTC.

The V gene is TRBV5-1, the J gene TRBJ2-5, with D perhaps being TRBD1 or TRBD2 (5 bases each). The CDR3 runs 12 residues. V was pared by 5 bases and J by 5 bases, with 10 bases between. Germline V gene data show CDR1 as SGHRS and CDR2 as YFSETQ. In DNA, the CDR3 is TGCGCCAGCAGTGTAGGGGACGAGACCCAGTACTTC. Its protein is CASSVGDETQYF.

Only a few counts were recorded for this clonotype. The chain uses TRBV11-2 and TRBJ2-5; 7 bases are a match to TRBD2. The CDR3 covers 18 residues. J gave up 5 bases and V 3 bases, and 18 bases lay outside the gene matches. Germline values: CDR1 SGHAT, CDR2 FQNNGV. CDR3 sequence (DNA): TGTGCCAGCAGCTTCCCTCTGGGCCAGCGGGGACCTCGGGAGACCCAGTACTTC. Amino acid sequence: CASSFPLGQRGPRETQYF.

In this sample, this clonotype turned up many times. The rearrangement uses TRBV28 and TRBJ2-7, with TRBD1 identical over 7 bases. V trimming: 1 base; J trimming: 4 bases; junction bases outside the gene matches: 4. CDR3 length equals 14 residues. Germline loops: CDR1 MDHEN, CDR2 SYDVKM. CDR3 nucleotides: TGTGCCAGCAGTTTATCGGCAGGGGGATACGAGCAGTACGTC. Residues: CASSLSAGGYEQYV.

This chain joins TRBV5-1 and TRBJ1-1, with D possibly matching TRBD1 (6 bases). V was trimmed by 3 bases and J by 6 bases, leaving 18 bases between them. In germline, CDR1 is SGHRS, CDR2 YFSETQ. The CDR3 is 15 residues long. The CDR3 DNA sequence: TGCGCCAGCAGCTCCCCTGGGGGGGCGGGTGCTGAAGCTTTCTTT. It codes for CASSSPGGAGAEAFF.

The CDR3 sequence is CASSRAGRTDTQYF. The CDR3 DNA reads TGTGCCAGCAGCCGAGCGGGGCGCACAGATACGCAGTATTTT. The rearrangement joins TRBV7-9 to TRBJ2-3, with TRBD2 matching 7 bases. Germline assignment: CDR1 SEHNR and CDR2 FQNEAQ (reference sequence). This CDR3 is 14 amino acids long. V trimming: 5 bases; J trimming: 1 base; junction bases outside the gene matches: 3. The full variable domain, rest sourced from reference TRBV7-9 and TRBJ2-3, is DTGVSQNPRHKITKRGQNVTFRCDPISEHNRLYWYRQTLGQGPEFLTYFQNEAQLEKSRLLSDRFSAERPKGSFSTLEIQRTEQGDSAMYLCASSRAGRTDTQYFGPGTRLTVL.

This clonotype was seen more than once but under ten times. CDR3 loop: CASSQGSRENEQFF. The CDR3 DNA reads TGTGCCAGCAGCCAAGGGTCCAGGGAAAATGAGCAGTTCTTC. V and J are TRBV14 and TRBJ2-1; D might be TRBD1 (5 bases). Germline assignment: CDR1 SGHDN and CDR2 FVKESK. The CDR3 has 14 amino acids. Trimming left V 1 base short and J 7 bases short, with 11 bases between.

This clonotype occurred a few times. The chain combines TRBV6-6 with TRBJ1-1; D might be TRBD1 (5 bases). Trimming pared 0 bases from V and 12 bases from J, leaving 8 bases between. Looked up from germline, CDR1 is MNHNY and CDR2 is SVGAGI (reference sequence). The CDR3 has 11 residues. CDR3 residues: CASSYSRETFF. The CDR3 DNA is TGTGCCAGCAGTTACTCCAGGGAAACTTTCTTT.

The chain carries TRBV20-1 and TRBJ2-3; D tentatively reads TRBD1 or TRBD2 (6 bases each). The CDR3 has 12 residues. CDR1 DFQATT and CDR2 SNEGSKA come from the germline V gene (reference sequence). The V end was cut by 6 bases, the J end by 6 bases, with 13 bases between. Here the CDR3 DNA reads TGCAGTGCCGCCCGGGGGCCGGATACGCAGTATTTT. It codes for CSAARGPDTQYF.

This clonotype was observed a few times. The V call is TRBV5-6, the J call TRBJ2-4, with D hard to call. Germline V gene data show CDR1 as SGHDT and CDR2 as YYEEEE. The CDR3 is 14 residues long. Trimming took 1 base from V and 5 from J, leaving 10 bases between them. The CDR3 bases are TGTGCCAGCAGCTTGATCCTCCGGGAAAACATTCAGTACTTC. Translation: CASSLILRENIQYF. The variable domain in full, completed from reference TRBV5-6 and TRBJ2-4, reads DAGVTQSPTHLIKTRGQQVTLRCSPKSGHDTVSWYQQALGQGPQFIFQYYEEEERQRGNFPDRFSGHQFPNYSSELNVNALLLGDSALYLCASSLILRENIQYFGAGTRLSVL.

V and J are TRBV20-1 and TRBJ1-5; D unclear. The ends were cut back, 1 base at V and 7 bases at J, with 11 bases in the middle. Germline V gene lookup returns CDR1 DFQATT and CDR2 SNEGSKA (reference sequence). The CDR3 has 13 amino acids. Here the CDR3 reads CSARGYQRQPQHF. DNA of the CDR3: TGCAGTGCTAGAGGCTATCAGCGGCAGCCCCAGCATTTT.

This sequence joins TRBV4-3 and TRBJ1-1; possible D gene TRBD1, 6 bases. The CDR3 sequence is 15 residues long. V was shortened by 2 bases and J by 1 base, with 11 bases between the two germline ends. Germline CDR1 LGHNA, CDR2 YSLEER. The CDR3, as DNA: TGCGCCAGCAGCCAACTATCGGACAGGAACACTGAAGCTTTCTTT. It codes for CASSQLSDRNTEAFF.

The chain joins TRBV4-2 to TRBJ1-1; tentative D call: TRBD1 (6 bases). With 8 bases removed from V and 3 bases from J, the gap between germline ends came to 10 bases. CDR1 is LGHNA, CDR2 YNFKEQ, per germline. The CDR3 spans 12 residues. CDR3 residues: CASGPGDTEAFF. In DNA, the CDR3 is TGTGCCAGCGGACCAGGGGACACTGAAGCTTTCTTT.

Written as DNA, the CDR3 is TGTGCCAGCTTCTCCGTGGCTAGCGGGGGGGCCGGAGATACGCAGTATTTT. It yields the protein CASFSVASGGAGDTQYF. The J gene is TRBJ2-3, the V gene TRBV28; 12 bases are a match to TRBD2. Germline trimming cut 8 bases from V and 5 bases from J; bases unmatched to any gene: 14. This CDR3 is 17 amino acids long. CDR1 is MDHEN, CDR2 SYDVKM, per germline.

This clonotype appeared a few times. The genes are TRBV7-2 and TRBJ2-2; no clear D gene. The CDR3 sequence is 13 residues long. V gave up 7 bases and J gave up 7 bases, with 13 bases separating them. The germline V gene encodes CDR1 SGHTA and CDR2 FQGNSA. This chain's CDR3 is CASTLTKGGELFF. In nucleotides, the CDR3 is TGTGCCAGCACACTTACCAAGGGCGGGGAGCTGTTTTTT.